A single sample is the source of the 3 T cell receptor beta chains below, sequenced in a study of blood T cell repertoires in COVID-19. TCRdb's table, derived via immunoSEQ multiplex PCR, lists solely in-frame clones and lacks some. The repertoire holds some 210,000 clones, with about 81% as singletons. The sequencing input was PBMCs or T cells enriched from blood (not recorded which). All receptors derive from a man aged 40-49 years who had recovered from COVID-19.

The chain recombines TRBV7-3 with TRBJ2-7; possible D gene TRBD1, 5 bases. There are 13 residues in the CDR3. Germline loops: CDR1 SGHTA, CDR2 FQGTGA. Trimming removed 1 base from V and 6 bases from J, with 10 bases in between. CDR3 sequence: CASSLNRQLEQYF. The CDR3 region has the DNA TGTGCCAGCAGCTTAAATCGACAGCTCGAGCAGTACTTC.

Only one count was recorded for this clone. The rearrangement joins TRBV27 to TRBJ2-3; D gene uncertain. The V end lost 2 bases, the J end lost 2 bases, and 11 bases lay between the germline ends. Per germline, CDR1 MNHEY and CDR2 SMNVEV (reference sequence). The length of the CDR3 is 15 residues. The CDR3 nucleotides read TGTGCCAGCAGTTTAACTTTACGTAACACAGATACGCAGTATTTT. Translating it yields CASSLTLRNTDTQYF.

J is TRBJ2-4 and V is TRBV19; 7 bases agree with TRBD2. V shed 3 bases and J 8 bases; nucleotides not matched to a gene: 4. This CDR3 comprises 13 residues. Germline V CDR1 and CDR2: LNHDA, SQIVND (reference sequence). The DNA for the CDR3 is TGTGCCAGTAGTATCGGGCTAGCGGACATTCAGTACTTC. Translated: CASSIGLADIQYF.